Listed below are T cell receptor beta chains from one sample, sequenced in a study of regulatory T cells in long-lasting Graves disease. TCRdb called the multiplex PCR reads again in MiXCR, with one record for every CDR3 protein. Of 300,000 to 450,000 distinct CDR3 sequences in the sample, around 15% are singletons; the top ten hold about 20%. Sequenced here: peripheral blood mononuclear cells (PBMCs), sampled at new diagnosis, from a patient treated with antithyroid drugs. The source of these receptors is a female donor with Graves disease. The CDR3 runs from the conserved cysteine through the conserved F or W. The D gene is left open where the match is weak. Only some rows state a clone size, as once, few, many or a class for expanded clones.

V gene: TRBV28
clone size: many
D gene: TRBD1
CDR3 length: 16
J gene: TRBJ2-1
CDR3 DNA: TGTGCCAGCAGTGGACCGGGACAGGGGAACTACAATGAGCAGTTCTTC
CDR3 protein: CASSGPGQGNYNEQFF

V gene: TRBV29-1
clone size: many
D gene: NA
CDR3 length: 11
J gene: TRBJ2-1
CDR3 DNA: TGCAGCGCCCACCAGGGTGGCGAGCAGTTCTTC
CDR3 protein: CSAHQGGEQFF

V gene: TRBV6-1
clone size: many
D gene: NA
CDR3 length: 15
J gene: TRBJ1-5
CDR3 DNA: TGTGCCAGCAGTGAAGACACTTTTAGCAATCAGCCCCAGCATTTT
CDR3 protein: CASSEDTFSNQPQHF

V gene: TRBV29-1
clone size: NA
D gene: NA
CDR3 length: 13
J gene: TRBJ2-1
CDR3 DNA: TGCAGCGTTGAAGACCGAGGGATTAGGGGGCAGTTCTTC
CDR3 protein: CSVEDRGIRGQFF

V gene: TRBV10-3
clone size: many
D gene: NA
CDR3 length: 12
J gene: TRBJ1-1
CDR3 DNA: TGTGCCATCGGACAGACGAGCACTGAAGCTTTCTTT
CDR3 protein: CAIGQTSTEAFF

V gene: TRBV5-1
clone size: many
D gene: TRBD1
CDR3 length: 13
J gene: TRBJ2-1
CDR3 DNA: TGCGCCAGCAGTGGACAGGGCCACAATGAGCAGTTCTTC
CDR3 protein: CASSGQGHNEQFF

V gene: TRBV27
clone size: many
D gene: TRBD1
CDR3 length: 15
J gene: TRBJ1-5
CDR3 DNA: TGTGCCAGCAGTTTATCCAGGACAGGGCGCCAGCCCCAGCAGTTT
CDR3 protein: CASSLSRTGRQPQQF

V gene: TRBV6-2/TRBV6-3
clone size: many
D gene: NA
CDR3 length: 12
J gene: TRBJ1-2
CDR3 DNA: TGTGCCAGCAGTTACGCACTATCGGGCTACACCTTC
CDR3 protein: CASSYALSGYTF

V gene: TRBV28
clone size: many
D gene: NA
CDR3 length: 15
J gene: TRBJ1-2
CDR3 DNA: TGTGCCAGCAGTCCGTTCGACACCCCTAACTATGGCTACACCTTC
CDR3 protein: CASSPFDTPNYGYTF

V gene: TRBV20-1
clone size: many
D gene: TRBD1
CDR3 length: 17
J gene: TRBJ2-5
CDR3 DNA: TGCAGTGCTCGATTCGGCCTGACAGGGAGAATGCAAGAGACCCAGTACTTC
CDR3 protein: CSARFGLTGRMQETQYF

V gene: TRBV9
clone size: many
D gene: NA
CDR3 length: 15
J gene: TRBJ1-1
CDR3 DNA: TGTGCCAGCAGCCCCCGGGGGGGACGGAACACTGAAGCTTTCTTT
CDR3 protein: CASSPRGGRNTEAFF

V gene: TRBV6-1
clone size: many
D gene: NA
CDR3 length: 15
J gene: TRBJ1-3
CDR3 DNA: TGTGCCAGCAGGGCGAACGGGGAATCTGGAAACACCATATATTTT
CDR3 protein: CASRANGESGNTIYF

V gene: TRBV27
clone size: NA
D gene: TRBD2
CDR3 length: 15
J gene: TRBJ2-1
CDR3 DNA: TGTGCCAGCAGTTTCGCGGGAGGGCGACGGAATGAGCAGTTCTTC
CDR3 protein: CASSFAGGRRNEQFF

V gene: TRBV20-1
clone size: many
D gene: TRBD1
CDR3 length: 13
J gene: TRBJ1-1
CDR3 DNA: TGCAGTGCGCGGGACAGCAAGAACACTGAAGCTTTCTTT
CDR3 protein: CSARDSKNTEAFF

V gene: TRBV30
clone size: many
D gene: NA
CDR3 length: 11
J gene: TRBJ2-7
CDR3 DNA: TGTGCCTGGTTGAGGGGTTACGAGCAGTACTTC
CDR3 protein: CAWLRGYEQYF

V gene: TRBV29-1
clone size: NA
D gene: TRBD1
CDR3 length: 14
J gene: TRBJ1-1
CDR3 DNA: TGCAGCGCGGGACAGGGGGGTATGAACACTGAAGCTTTCTTT
CDR3 protein: CSAGQGGMNTEAFF

V gene: TRBV19
clone size: NA
D gene: TRBD1
CDR3 length: 16
J gene: TRBJ2-2
CDR3 DNA: TGTGCCAGTAGTATGAGGGGGACAGGGGGCACCGGGGAGCTGTTTTTT
CDR3 protein: CASSMRGTGGTGELFF

V gene: TRBV20-1
clone size: NA
D gene: NA
CDR3 length: 15
J gene: TRBJ2-3
CDR3 DNA: TGCAGTGCTCCGCCACTAGGGCTAAGCACAGATACGCAGTATTTT
CDR3 protein: CSAPPLGLSTDTQYF

V gene: TRBV12-3/TRBV12-4
clone size: NA
D gene: TRBD1
CDR3 length: 15
J gene: TRBJ1-3
CDR3 DNA: TGTGCCAGCAGCGCCGACAGGGTCCGAGGAAACACCATATATTTT
CDR3 protein: CASSADRVRGNTIYF

V gene: TRBV2
clone size: many
D gene: TRBD1
CDR3 length: 12
J gene: TRBJ1-2
CDR3 DNA: TGTGCCAGCAGTGGGACAGGGGATGGCTACACCTTC
CDR3 protein: CASSGTGDGYTF

V gene: TRBV7-9
clone size: many
D gene: NA
CDR3 length: 11
J gene: TRBJ2-1
CDR3 DNA: TGTGCCAGCAGCCCCCGGGCCAAGCAGTTCTTC
CDR3 protein: CASSPRAKQFF

V gene: TRBV7-6
clone size: many
D gene: TRBD2
CDR3 length: 16
J gene: TRBJ2-2
CDR3 DNA: TGTGCCAGCAGCTCCAGGACTAGCGGGAACACCGGGGAGCTGTTTTTT
CDR3 protein: CASSSRTSGNTGELFF

V gene: TRBV2
clone size: many
D gene: TRBD2
CDR3 length: 17
J gene: TRBJ2-2
CDR3 DNA: TGTGCCAGCAGTGAGGGTAGCGGGGGACCGAACACCGGGGAGCTGTTTTTT
CDR3 protein: CASSEGSGGPNTGELFF

V gene: TRBV4-1
clone size: few
D gene: NA
CDR3 length: 13
J gene: TRBJ2-7
CDR3 DNA: TGCACCAGCAGCCAAGACGTAACCTACGAGCAGTACTTC
CDR3 protein: CTSSQDVTYEQYF

V gene: TRBV29-1
clone size: NA
D gene: TRBD1
CDR3 length: 15
J gene: TRBJ1-5
CDR3 DNA: TGCAGCGTTGTTCTTGCGGGACAGGAAGGGCAGCCCCAGCATTTT
CDR3 protein: CSVVLAGQEGQPQHF

V gene: TRBV13
clone size: many
D gene: NA
CDR3 length: 13
J gene: TRBJ2-3
CDR3 DNA: TGTGCCAGCAGCTGGAGCGGGACAGATACGCAGTATTTT
CDR3 protein: CASSWSGTDTQYF

V gene: TRBV9
clone size: once
D gene: NA
CDR3 length: 16
J gene: TRBJ2-1
CDR3 DNA: TGTGCCAGCAGCCCTCACTCCGAGCCCTCCTACAATGAGCAGTTCTTC
CDR3 protein: CASSPHSEPSYNEQFF

V gene: TRBV7-2
clone size: NA
D gene: TRBD1
CDR3 length: 15
J gene: TRBJ1-3
CDR3 DNA: TGTGCCAGCAGCTTGACAGGGAATCCTGGAAACACCATATATTTT
CDR3 protein: CASSLTGNPGNTIYF

V gene: TRBV10-3
clone size: NA
D gene: NA
CDR3 length: 16
J gene: TRBJ1-1
CDR3 DNA: TGTGCCATCAGGGGCAGAACCGGGATTTCCAACACTGAAGCTTTCTTT
CDR3 protein: CAIRGRTGISNTEAFF

V gene: TRBV7-9
clone size: few
D gene: NA
CDR3 length: 15
J gene: TRBJ1-2
CDR3 DNA: TGTGCCAGCAGCTCTATGGGCCTACGGGACTATGGCTACACCTTC
CDR3 protein: CASSSMGLRDYGYTF

V gene: TRBV4-1
clone size: few
D gene: NA
CDR3 length: 14
J gene: TRBJ2-7
CDR3 DNA: TGCGCCAGCAGCCAAGAAGATGGCCGCGGCGAGCAGTACTTC
CDR3 protein: CASSQEDGRGEQYF

V gene: TRBV7-9
clone size: NA
D gene: NA
CDR3 length: 12
J gene: TRBJ1-4
CDR3 DNA: TGTGCCAGCAGCCCGGTTATTGAAAAACTGTTTTTT
CDR3 protein: CASSPVIEKLFF

V gene: TRBV5-4
clone size: NA
D gene: NA
CDR3 length: 16
J gene: TRBJ2-7
CDR3 DNA: TGTGCCAGCAGCCGGGGACAGGGGACTAGCGGAAGGGAGCAGTACTTC
CDR3 protein: CASSRGQGTSGREQYF

V gene: TRBV10-3
clone size: many
D gene: NA
CDR3 length: 17
J gene: TRBJ2-1
CDR3 DNA: TGTGCCATCAGTGCCGGCCTGGCGGAGGAGTCTCACAATGAGCAGTTCTTC
CDR3 protein: CAISAGLAEESHNEQFF

V gene: TRBV30
clone size: many
D gene: NA
CDR3 length: 12
J gene: TRBJ1-2
CDR3 DNA: TGTGCCTGGAGTGCCTTCAGGGATGGCTACACCTTC
CDR3 protein: CAWSAFRDGYTF

V gene: TRBV7-9
clone size: many
D gene: TRBD1
CDR3 length: 18
J gene: TRBJ2-3
CDR3 DNA: TGTGCCAGCAGCTTAGTATCTGGTTCGGACAGGGACGCAGATACGCAGTATTTT
CDR3 protein: CASSLVSGSDRDADTQYF

V gene: TRBV6-1
clone size: few
D gene: NA
CDR3 length: 14
J gene: TRBJ1-3
CDR3 DNA: TGTGCCAGCAGTGCCAAATTGTCTGGAAACACCATATATTTT
CDR3 protein: CASSAKLSGNTIYF

V gene: TRBV7-9
clone size: many
D gene: NA
CDR3 length: 13
J gene: TRBJ1-2
CDR3 DNA: TGTGCCAGCAGCTTGCTGACGAGCGATGGCTACACCTTC
CDR3 protein: CASSLLTSDGYTF

V gene: TRBV5-1
clone size: many
D gene: NA
CDR3 length: 15
J gene: TRBJ1-4
CDR3 DNA: TGCGCCAGCAGCTTGTTTCTCGCAACTAATGAAAAACTGTTTTTT
CDR3 protein: CASSLFLATNEKLFF

V gene: TRBV10-1
clone size: NA
D gene: NA
CDR3 length: 13
J gene: TRBJ2-3
CDR3 DNA: TGCGCCAGCAGTGGGGATTTCACAGATACGCAGTATTTT
CDR3 protein: CASSGDFTDTQYF

V gene: TRBV12-3/TRBV12-4
clone size: many
D gene: NA
CDR3 length: 16
J gene: TRBJ1-3
CDR3 DNA: TGTGCCAGCAGTTTAGCCGCCTGGGACTTGGGAAACACCATATATTTT
CDR3 protein: CASSLAAWDLGNTIYF